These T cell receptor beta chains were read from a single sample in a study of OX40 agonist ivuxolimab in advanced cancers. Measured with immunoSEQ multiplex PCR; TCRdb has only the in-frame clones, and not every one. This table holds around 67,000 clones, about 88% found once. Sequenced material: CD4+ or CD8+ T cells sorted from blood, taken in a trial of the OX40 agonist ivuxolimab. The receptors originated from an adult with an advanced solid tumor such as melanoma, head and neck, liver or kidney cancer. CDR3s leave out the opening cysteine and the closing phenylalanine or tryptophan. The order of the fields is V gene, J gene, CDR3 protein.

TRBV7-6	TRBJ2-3	ASSLWVGGGTDTQY
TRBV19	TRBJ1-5	ASSGSGGVQPQH
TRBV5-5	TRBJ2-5	ASSLTLPDSPGTQY
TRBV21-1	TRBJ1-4	ASSTSPGQGPPRNEKLF
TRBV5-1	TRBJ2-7	ASSLSDSSYEQY
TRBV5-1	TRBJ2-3	ASSLDGRDTQY
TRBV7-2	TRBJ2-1	ASSSSGQGTNEQF
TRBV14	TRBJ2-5	ASSQDGTGWETQY
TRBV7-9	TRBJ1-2	ASAPPGQSGYT
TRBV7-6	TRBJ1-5	ASSLVHPNQPQH
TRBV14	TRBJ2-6	ASSQVFPVSGANVLT
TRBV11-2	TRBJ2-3	ASSLGNSGSRLTDTQY
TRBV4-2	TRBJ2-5	ASSQGYRDGEETQY
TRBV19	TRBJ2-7	ASSATPGPYEQY
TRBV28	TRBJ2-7	ASSRTPSALGGEQY
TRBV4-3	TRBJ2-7	ASSQDLQAGYEQY
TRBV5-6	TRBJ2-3	ASSSFRGSSADTQY
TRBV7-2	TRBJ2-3	ASSLIGGPLGTDTQY
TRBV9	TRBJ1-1	ASSGGQGVSDTEAF
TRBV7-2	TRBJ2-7	ASSPRQGLVGGEQY
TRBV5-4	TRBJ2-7	ASSRQGGYEQY
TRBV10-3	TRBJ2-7	AISAGRPYEQY
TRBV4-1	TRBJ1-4	ASSQEGGVGEKLF
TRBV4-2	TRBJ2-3	ASSQDSSGYSTDTQY
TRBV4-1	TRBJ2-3	ASSRGGGTDTQY
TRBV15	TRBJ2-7	ATSRPPGEQY
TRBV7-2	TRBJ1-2	ASSLNQALGGYT
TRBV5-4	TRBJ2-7	ASSFRDSYEQY
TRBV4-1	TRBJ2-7	ASSQGLHYEQY
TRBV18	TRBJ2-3	ASSPKQGVSSTDTQY
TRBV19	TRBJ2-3	ASSTMTSGYTDTQY
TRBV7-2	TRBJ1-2	ASSFGREGGYT
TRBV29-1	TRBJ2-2	SVSNYPNTGELF
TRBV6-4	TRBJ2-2	ASATLAGGSDGELF
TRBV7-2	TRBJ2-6	ASSLDLLGTVSGANVLT
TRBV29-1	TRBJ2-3	SVEGQRGSTDTQY
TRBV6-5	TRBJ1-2	ASSTGNKRGYT
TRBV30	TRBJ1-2	AWSARDYGYT
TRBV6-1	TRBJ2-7	ASSHPGGSYEQY
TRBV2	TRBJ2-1	ASSWRLAGYNEQF
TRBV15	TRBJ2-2	ATSRDRGNTGELF
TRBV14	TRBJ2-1	ASSRDRGPYNEQF
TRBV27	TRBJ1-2	ASSRGGDYGYT
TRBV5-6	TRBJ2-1	ASSWVDEQF
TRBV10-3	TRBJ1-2	AATGDGYT
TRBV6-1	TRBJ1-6	ASRDGQGAGSPLH
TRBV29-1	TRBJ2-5	SVAQDPSQETQY
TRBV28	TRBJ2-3	ATLPGGARGTQY
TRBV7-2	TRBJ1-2	ASSLRVVRGYGYT
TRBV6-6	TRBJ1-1	ASSYSADGNTEAF